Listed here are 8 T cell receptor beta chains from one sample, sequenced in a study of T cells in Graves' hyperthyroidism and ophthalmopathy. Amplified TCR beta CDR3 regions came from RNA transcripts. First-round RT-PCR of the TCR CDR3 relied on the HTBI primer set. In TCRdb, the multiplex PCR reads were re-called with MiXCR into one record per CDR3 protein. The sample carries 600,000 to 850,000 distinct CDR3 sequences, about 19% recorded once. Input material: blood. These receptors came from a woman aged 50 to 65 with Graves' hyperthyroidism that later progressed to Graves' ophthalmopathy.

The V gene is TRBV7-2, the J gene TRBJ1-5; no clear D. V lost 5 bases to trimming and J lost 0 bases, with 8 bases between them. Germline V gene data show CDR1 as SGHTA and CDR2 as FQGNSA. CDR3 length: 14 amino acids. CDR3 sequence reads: CASSGANSNQPQHF. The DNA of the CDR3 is TGTGCCAGCAGCGGCGCCAATAGCAATCAGCCCCAGCATTTT.

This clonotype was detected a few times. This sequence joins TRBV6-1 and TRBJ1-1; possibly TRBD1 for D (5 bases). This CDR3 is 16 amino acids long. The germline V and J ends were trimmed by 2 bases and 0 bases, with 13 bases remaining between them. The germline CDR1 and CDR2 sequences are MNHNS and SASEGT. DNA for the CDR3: TGTGCCAGCAGTGAATTGGGGGATCTCGTGAACACTGAAGCTTTCTTT. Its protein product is CASSELGDLVNTEAFF.

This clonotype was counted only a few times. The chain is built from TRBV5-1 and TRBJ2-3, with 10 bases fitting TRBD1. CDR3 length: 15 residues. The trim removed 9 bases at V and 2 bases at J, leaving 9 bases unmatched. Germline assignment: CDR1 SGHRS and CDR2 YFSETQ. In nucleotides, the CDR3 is TGCGCCACCGCCCGGGACAGGGGATTCACAGATACGCAGTATTTT. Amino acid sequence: CATARDRGFTDTQYF.

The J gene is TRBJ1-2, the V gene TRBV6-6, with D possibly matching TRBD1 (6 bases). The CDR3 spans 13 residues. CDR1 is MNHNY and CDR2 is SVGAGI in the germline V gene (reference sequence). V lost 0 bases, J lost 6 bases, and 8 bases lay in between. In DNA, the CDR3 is TGTGCCAGCAGTTACTCGAGGGGGAATGGCTACACCTTC. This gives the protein CASSYSRGNGYTF.

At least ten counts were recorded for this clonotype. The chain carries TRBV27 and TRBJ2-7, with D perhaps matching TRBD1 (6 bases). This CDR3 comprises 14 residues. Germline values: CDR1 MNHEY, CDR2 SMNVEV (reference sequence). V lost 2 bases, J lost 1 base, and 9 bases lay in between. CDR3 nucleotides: TGTGCCAGCAGTTTACAGGGGCAGTCCTACGAGCAGTACTTC. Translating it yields CASSLQGQSYEQYF.

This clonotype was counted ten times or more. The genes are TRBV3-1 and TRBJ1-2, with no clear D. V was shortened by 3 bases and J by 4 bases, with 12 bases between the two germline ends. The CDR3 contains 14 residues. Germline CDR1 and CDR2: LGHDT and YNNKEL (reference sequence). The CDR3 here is CASSHSFHIYGYTF. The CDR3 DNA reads TGTGCCAGCAGCCATTCTTTTCACATCTATGGCTACACCTTC.

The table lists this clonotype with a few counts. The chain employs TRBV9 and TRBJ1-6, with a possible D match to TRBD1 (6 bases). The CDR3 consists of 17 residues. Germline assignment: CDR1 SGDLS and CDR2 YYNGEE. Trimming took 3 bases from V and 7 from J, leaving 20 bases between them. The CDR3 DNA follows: TGTGCCAGCAGCGCACCCGGGGGGCAGTCTCTAAATTCACCCCTCCACTTT. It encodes CASSAPGGQSLNSPLHF.

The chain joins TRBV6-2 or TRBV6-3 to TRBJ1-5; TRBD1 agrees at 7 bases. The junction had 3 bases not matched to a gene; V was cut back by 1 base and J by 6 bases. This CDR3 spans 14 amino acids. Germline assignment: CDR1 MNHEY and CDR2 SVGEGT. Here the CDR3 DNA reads TGTGCCAGCAGTTACTTAGGGGGCGTTCAGCCCCAGCATTTT. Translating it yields CASSYLGGVQPQHF.